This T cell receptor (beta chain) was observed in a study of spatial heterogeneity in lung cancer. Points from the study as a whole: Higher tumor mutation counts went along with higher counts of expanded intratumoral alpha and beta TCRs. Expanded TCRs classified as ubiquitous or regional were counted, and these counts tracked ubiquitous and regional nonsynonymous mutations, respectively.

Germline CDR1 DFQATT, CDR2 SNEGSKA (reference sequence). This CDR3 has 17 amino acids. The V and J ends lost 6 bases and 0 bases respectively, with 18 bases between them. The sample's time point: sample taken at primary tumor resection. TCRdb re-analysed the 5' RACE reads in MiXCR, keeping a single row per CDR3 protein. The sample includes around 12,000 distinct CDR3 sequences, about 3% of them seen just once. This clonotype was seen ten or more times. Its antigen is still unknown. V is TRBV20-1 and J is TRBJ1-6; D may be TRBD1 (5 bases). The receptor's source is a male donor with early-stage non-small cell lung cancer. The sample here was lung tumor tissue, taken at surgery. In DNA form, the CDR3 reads TGCAGTGCCCACAGACAGTTCCTGAGCTCCTATAATTCACCCCTCCACTTT. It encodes CSAHRQFLSSYNSPLHF.